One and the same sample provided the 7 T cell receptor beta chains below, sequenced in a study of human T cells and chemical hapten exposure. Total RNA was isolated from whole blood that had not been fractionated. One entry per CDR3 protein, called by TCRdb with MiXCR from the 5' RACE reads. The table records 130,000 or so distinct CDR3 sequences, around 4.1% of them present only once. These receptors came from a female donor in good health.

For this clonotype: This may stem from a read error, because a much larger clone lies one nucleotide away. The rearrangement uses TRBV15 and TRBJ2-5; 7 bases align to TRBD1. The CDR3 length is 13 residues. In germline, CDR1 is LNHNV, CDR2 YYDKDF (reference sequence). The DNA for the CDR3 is TGTGTCACCACCAGGGACAGTTTGGAGACCCAGTACTTC. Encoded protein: CVTTRDSLETQYF.

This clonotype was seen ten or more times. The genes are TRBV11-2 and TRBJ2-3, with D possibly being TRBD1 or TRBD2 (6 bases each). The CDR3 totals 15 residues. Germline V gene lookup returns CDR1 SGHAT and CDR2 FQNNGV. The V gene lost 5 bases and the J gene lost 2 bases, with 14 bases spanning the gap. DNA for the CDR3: TGTGCCAGCAGCCCTATGCGGGGACACACAGATACGCAGTATTTT. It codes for CASSPMRGHTDTQYF. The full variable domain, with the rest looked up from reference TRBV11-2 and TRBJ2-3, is EAGVAQSPRYKIIEKRQSVAFWCNPISGHATLYWYQQILGQGPKLLIQFQNNGVVDDSQLPKDRFSAERLKGVDSTLKIQPAKLEDSAVYLCASSPMRGHTDTQYFGPGTRLTVL.

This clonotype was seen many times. This chain's CDR3 is CASSVYRDQPQHF. In DNA form, the CDR3 reads TGTGCCAGCAGTGTATATCGGGATCAGCCCCAGCATTTT. The chain links TRBV6-1 to TRBJ1-5, with D unresolved. V was cut by 4 bases and J by 5 bases, with 9 bases left in between. The germline V gene has CDR1 MNHNS and CDR2 SASEGT. The CDR3 length is 13 residues.

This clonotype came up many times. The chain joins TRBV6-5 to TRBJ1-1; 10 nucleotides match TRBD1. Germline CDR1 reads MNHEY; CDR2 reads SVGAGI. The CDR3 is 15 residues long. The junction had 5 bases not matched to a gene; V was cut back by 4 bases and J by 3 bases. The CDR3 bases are TGTGCCAGCAGTTTACAGACAGGGGGCTACACTGAAGCTTTCTTT. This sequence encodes CASSLQTGGYTEAFF.

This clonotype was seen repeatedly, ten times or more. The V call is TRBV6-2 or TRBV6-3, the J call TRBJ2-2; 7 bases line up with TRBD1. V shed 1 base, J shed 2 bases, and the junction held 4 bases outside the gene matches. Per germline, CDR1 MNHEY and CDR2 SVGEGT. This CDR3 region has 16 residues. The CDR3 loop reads CASSYWTGPNTGELFF. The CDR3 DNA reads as TGTGCCAGCAGTTACTGGACAGGACCTAACACCGGGGAGCTGTTTTTT.

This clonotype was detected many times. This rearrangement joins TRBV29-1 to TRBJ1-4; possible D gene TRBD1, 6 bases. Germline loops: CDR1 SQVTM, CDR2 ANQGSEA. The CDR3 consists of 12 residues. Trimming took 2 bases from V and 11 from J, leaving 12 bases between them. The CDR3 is CSVETSGQKLFF. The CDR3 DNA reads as TGCAGCGTTGAAACCTCTGGACAGAAACTGTTTTTT.

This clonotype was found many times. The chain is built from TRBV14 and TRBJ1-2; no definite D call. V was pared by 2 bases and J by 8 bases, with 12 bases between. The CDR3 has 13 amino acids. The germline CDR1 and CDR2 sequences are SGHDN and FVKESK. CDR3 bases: TGTGCCAGCAGCCAACCGGCAGGAGGCGGCTACACCTTC. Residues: CASSQPAGGGYTF.